The 2 T cell receptor beta chains below were found in one sample sequenced in a study of CD4 T cells in relation to SARS-CoV-2 and coronaviruses. Sequenced by immunoSEQ multiplex PCR; TCRdb stores in-frame clones only, minus some. The data hold about 21,000 clones, with 76% observed a single time. The antigens these receptors bind are not known. The unexposed donors gave CD4+ T cells in 2011-2018, prior to COVID-19. After about 11 days of culture, CD4+ T cells were isolated. The specimen was CD4+ T cells from PBMCs, cultured in vitro. Receptor source: a human donor in good health.

The V call is TRBV4-1, the J call TRBJ1-6; TRBD1 agrees at 8 bases. The V gene end was trimmed by 3 bases and the J gene end by 9 bases; junction bases not matched to a gene: 7. CDR1 and CDR2 from the germline V gene are MGHRA and YSYEKL. This CDR3 is built from 15 residues. CDR3 sequence reads: CASSHADRGGSPLHF. The CDR3, as DNA: TGCGCCAGCAGCCACGCCGACAGGGGAGGTTCACCCCTCCACTTT.

DNA for the CDR3: TGTGCCAGCAGCTGGGGCAGCTCGAACACTGAAGCTTTCTTT. Amino acids: CASSWGSSNTEAFF. The chain carries TRBV7-9 and TRBJ1-1, with TRBD1 as a possible D gene (5 bases). With 4 bases removed from V and 1 base from J, the gap between germline ends came to 10 bases. The V gene's germline CDR1 is SEHNR and CDR2 FQNEAQ (reference sequence). This CDR3 is 14 amino acids long.